The T cell receptor (beta chain) described here comes from a study of T cells after yellow fever vaccination. In germline, CDR1 is SQVTM, CDR2 ANQGSEA. The V gene lost 1 base and the J gene lost 4 bases, with 5 bases spanning the gap. This CDR3 is built from 12 residues. Study-wide points: Boosting was followed by the reappearance of most primary-vaccination clones (around 95% CD4, about 90% CD8).

Notes on this clonotype: Its antigen is unknown.

MiXCR, run by TCRdb on the 5' RACE reads, gives a single entry per CDR3 protein. The sample gives some 600,000 distinct CDR3 sequences, around 12% of which show up once; 15% is in the top ten. The material was PBMCs, obtained on the day of the yellow fever booster vaccination. The receptor comes from a man under 40 who received the YFV17D yellow fever vaccine. The chain couples TRBV29-1 to TRBJ2-1, with no clear D. The CDR3 DNA reads as TGCAGCGTTGAAGGGCGGTACAATGAGCAGTTCTTC. Translated: CSVEGRYNEQFF.